This TCR beta chain is from a study of cytomegalovirus exposure and HLA in healthy donors. Study findings and constraints: Reported performance of the classifier showed diagnosis of cytomegalovirus status with high specificity and sensitivity.

CDR1 and CDR2 from the germline V gene are MNHEY and SMNVEV (reference sequence). V dropped 5 bases and J dropped 0 bases, with 14 bases sitting between them. The CDR3 runs to 15 residues. Notes on this clone: Antigen unknown.

PCR primers comprised 60 Vbeta and 13 Jbeta primers. Sequenced by immunoSEQ multiplex PCR; TCRdb stores in-frame clones only, minus some. The data show approximately 100,000 clones, under 85% seen once. The sequence was obtained from a woman in her thirties or forties in good health and CMV-seronegative. The rearrangement uses TRBV27 and TRBJ2-7, with unresolved D. The sequenced material came from PBMCs. The CDR3 region has the DNA TGTGCCAGCAGTCTTGCGTGGTCCAACTCCTACGAGCAGTACTTC. It specifies CASSLAWSNSYEQYF.